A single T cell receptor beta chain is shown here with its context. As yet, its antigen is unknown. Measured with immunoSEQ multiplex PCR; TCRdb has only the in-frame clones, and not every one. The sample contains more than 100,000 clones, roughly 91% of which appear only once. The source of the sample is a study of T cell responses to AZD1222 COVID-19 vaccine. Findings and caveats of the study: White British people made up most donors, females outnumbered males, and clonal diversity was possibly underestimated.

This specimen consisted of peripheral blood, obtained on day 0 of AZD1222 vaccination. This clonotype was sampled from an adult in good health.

The DNA of the CDR3 is TGTGCCAGCAGCTTCGGGGATGAGCAGTTCTTC. Its protein product is CASSFGDEQFF. The rearrangement links TRBV7-9 to TRBJ2-1, with D maybe TRBD2 (5 bases). Trimming took 3 bases from V and 8 from J, leaving 5 bases between them. The CDR3 totals 11 residues. Germline V lookup: CDR1 SEHNR, CDR2 FQNEAQ (reference sequence).